This T cell receptor (beta chain) was identified during a study of blood T cell repertoires in COVID-19. Turning to the study itself: PBMCs, B-cell-depleted T cells, or T cells were the source of the cDNA or gDNA that made up the material.

As originally analysed: Reference gene primer amplification gave estimated nucleated cell counts. The table came from immunoSEQ multiplex PCR; TCRdb's copy has only in-frame clones and leaves some out. V, J and clone size are taken as reported in that table, and D and trimming were inferred from the DNA itself. The sample carries roughly 120,000 clones, 72% recorded once. Trimming pared 3 bases from V and 0 bases from J, leaving 8 bases between. The length of the CDR3 is 14 residues. In germline, CDR1 is SGHAT, CDR2 FQNNGV. The rearrangement links TRBV11-2 to TRBJ1-1; no reliable D call. The source is an older woman with acute or convalescent COVID-19. The material sequenced was peripheral blood. This chain's CDR3 is CASSFAEMNTEAFF. The CDR3 DNA reads as TGTGCCAGCAGCTTTGCGGAAATGAACACTGAAGCTTTCTTT.